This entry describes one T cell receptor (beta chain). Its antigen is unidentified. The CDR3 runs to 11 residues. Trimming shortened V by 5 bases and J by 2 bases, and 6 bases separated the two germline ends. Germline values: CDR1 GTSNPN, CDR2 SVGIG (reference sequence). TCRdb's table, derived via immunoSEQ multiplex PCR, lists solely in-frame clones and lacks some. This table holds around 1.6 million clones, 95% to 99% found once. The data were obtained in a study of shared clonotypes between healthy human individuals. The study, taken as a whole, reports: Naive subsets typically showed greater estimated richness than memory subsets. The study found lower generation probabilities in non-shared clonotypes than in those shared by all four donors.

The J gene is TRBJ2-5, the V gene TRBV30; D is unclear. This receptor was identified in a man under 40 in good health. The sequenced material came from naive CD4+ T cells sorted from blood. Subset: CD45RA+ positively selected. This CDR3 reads CAWDKQETQYF. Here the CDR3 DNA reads TGTGCCTGGGACAAGCAAGAGACCCAGTACTTC.